The clone carrying this T cell receptor beta chain was recorded only once. The sample comes from a study of blood T cell repertoires in COVID-19. Whole-study context: Italy, Spain and the United States were the sources of the convalescent and acute COVID-19 samples. Sample material is recorded as cDNA or gDNA derived from T cells, B-cell-depleted T cells, or PBMCs.

In the original processing: Amplifying reference gene primers gave estimates of nucleated cell counts. The data were produced by immunoSEQ multiplex PCR, yet TCRdb's version contains in-frame clones alone and is incomplete. V and J calls and clone size are those listed in that table; D and trimming were worked out from the DNA. This sample has 150,000 to 200,000 clones, with about 85% found just once. The trim removed 4 bases at V and 4 bases at J, leaving 6 bases unmatched. This CDR3 has 15 amino acids. CDR1 KGHSH and CDR2 LQKENI come from the germline V gene. Sequenced: peripheral blood. This chain connects TRBV18 to TRBJ1-4; 7 bases fit TRBD1. The origin of this receptor is a human donor with acute or convalescent COVID-19. The donor label of this sample is uncertain. For the CDR3, the DNA is TGTGCCAGCTCACTAACAGGGGTGGATAATGAAAAACTGTTTTTT. Its protein product is CASSLTGVDNEKLFF.